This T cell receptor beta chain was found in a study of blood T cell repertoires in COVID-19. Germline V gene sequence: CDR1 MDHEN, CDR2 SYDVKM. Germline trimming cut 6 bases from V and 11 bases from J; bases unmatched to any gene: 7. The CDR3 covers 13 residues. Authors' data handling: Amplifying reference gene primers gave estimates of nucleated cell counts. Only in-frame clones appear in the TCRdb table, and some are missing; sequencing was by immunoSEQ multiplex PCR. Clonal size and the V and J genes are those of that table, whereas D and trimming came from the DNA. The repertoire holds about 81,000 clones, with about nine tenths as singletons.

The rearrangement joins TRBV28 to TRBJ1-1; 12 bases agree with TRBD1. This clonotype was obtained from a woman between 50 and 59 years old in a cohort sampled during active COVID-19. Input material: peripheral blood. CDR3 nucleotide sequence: TGTGCCAGCAGCCCGGGACAGGGGGCGCTTGCTTTCTTT. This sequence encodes CASSPGQGALAFF.